Listed below are T cell receptor beta chains from one sample, sequenced in a study of blood T cell repertoires in COVID-19. TCRdb's copy holds only in-frame clones and misses some; the assay was immunoSEQ multiplex PCR. The sample contains a few hundred thousand clones, 86% of which appear only once. The source material was peripheral blood. All receptors come from an older man with acute or convalescent COVID-19. The CDR3 runs from the conserved cysteine through the conserved F or W. The order of the fields is D gene, clone size, V gene, J gene, CDR3 DNA, CDR3 protein. D genes are given only for firm matches. Rows give clone size only sometimes, using once, few, many, or a class for an expanded clone.

.	.	TRBV6-2/TRBV6-3	TRBJ2-7	TGTGCCAGCAGTTACAGACAGGGAGGAGGCGAGCAGTACTTC	CASSYRQGGGEQYF
.	.	TRBV5-1	TRBJ2-7	TGCGCCAGCAGCCCCCGGGCAGGGGTTACCTTCGAGCAGTACTTC	CASSPRAGVTFEQYF
.	.	TRBV4-1	TRBJ1-3	TGCGCCAGCAGCCAAGGGGTGGACATAGGGCCAAACACCATATATTTT	CASSQGVDIGPNTIYF
.	.	TRBV11-2	TRBJ1-1	TGTGCCAGCAGCTTAGACAGGGATAGTACTGAAGCTTTCTTT	CASSLDRDSTEAFF
TRBD1	.	TRBV7-2	TRBJ1-4	TGTGCCAGCAGCGGTACAGGGGTAGGGAATGAAAAACTGTTTTTT	CASSGTGVGNEKLFF
.	.	TRBV5-4	TRBJ2-1	TGTGCCAGCAGCCCGGTAGGGGGGGATGAGCAGTTCTTC	CASSPVGGDEQFF
.	.	TRBV18	TRBJ1-1	TGTGCCAGCTCCACTGGGGAGGGCTTGAACACTGAAGCTTTCTTT	CASSTGEGLNTEAFF
TRBD1	.	TRBV6-5	TRBJ2-1	TGTGCCAGCATCCCTTTGGGACAGACCTACAATGAGCAGTTCTTC	CASIPLGQTYNEQFF
.	.	TRBV27	TRBJ1-5	TGTGCCAGCAGATCTATCCCTAGCAATCAGCCCCAGCATTTT	CASRSIPSNQPQHF
.	once	TRBV29-1	TRBJ2-4	TGCAGCGTCGAGCGGGGGACAGGGTCAGTTAAAAACATTCAGTACTTC	CSVERGTGSVKNIQYF
.	.	TRBV6-2/TRBV6-3	TRBJ1-2	TGTGCCAGCAGTTACCCAGGCATCTACTATGGCTACACCTTC	CASSYPGIYYGYTF
TRBD1	.	TRBV7-2	TRBJ1-2	TGTGCCAGCAGCCGGGCGCCGGGACAGGGCTATGGCTACACCTTC	CASSRAPGQGYGYTF
.	few	TRBV18	TRBJ1-1	TGTGCCAGCTCACCGTGGACGACGGGGAGGAGCACTGAAGCTTTCTTT	CASSPWTTGRSTEAFF
.	.	TRBV7-2	TRBJ1-4	TGTGCCAGCAGCTTACTGTCTGTTAATGAAAAACTGTTTTTT	CASSLLSVNEKLFF
.	once	TRBV28	TRBJ2-3	TGTGCCAGCAGTTTATCGGGCGGGGTACTCACAGATACGCAGTATTTT	CASSLSGGVLTDTQYF
.	.	TRBV6-5	TRBJ1-2	TGTGCCAGCAGCCAACAGGGTCGGGTTACAGATGGCTACACCTTC	CASSQQGRVTDGYTF
TRBD1	.	TRBV7-9	TRBJ1-1	TGTGCCAGCAGCTTGGAGGGGGCGCACACTGAAGCTTTCTTT	CASSLEGAHTEAFF
.	.	TRBV3-1/TRBV3-2	TRBJ1-4	TGTGCCAGCAGCCAACGTGGCACAGTTAATGAAAAACTGTTTTTT	CASSQRGTVNEKLFF
.	.	TRBV27	TRBJ1-1	TGTGCCAGCAGTACCCTGGGGGGGGCTGAAGCTTTCTTT	CASSTLGGAEAFF
TRBD1	once	TRBV28	TRBJ1-1	TGTGCCAGCAGTTCGGGACAGGGGGGGGAGGCTTTCTTT	CASSSGQGGEAFF
.	once	TRBV28	TRBJ2-3	TGTGCCAGCAGTTTATCGGTTAGCGAGAGCACAGATACGCAGTATTTT	CASSLSVSESTDTQYF
TRBD2	.	TRBV3-1/TRBV3-2	TRBJ2-1	TGTGCCAGCAGCCCAACGACTGCTAGCGGGAGGGTTGTGGGGACAAATGAGCAGTTCTTC	CASSPTTASGRVVGTNEQFF
.	.	TRBV6-1	TRBJ2-7	TGTGCCAGCAGTGAAGCGCGTCTTAGCTCCTACGAGCAGTACTTC	CASSEARLSSYEQYF
.	.	TRBV10-3	TRBJ1-1	TGTGCCATCAGCGGACCCCTCGGAGGCGCTGAAGCTTTCTTT	CAISGPLGGAEAFF
TRBD1	.	TRBV7-3	TRBJ2-1	TGTGCCAGCAGCTTGTCAGGGGGCCCTTACAATGAGCAGTTCTTC	CASSLSGGPYNEQFF
.	.	TRBV19	TRBJ1-1	TGTGCCAGTACCCATCGGGTCAATATGAACACTGAAGCTTTCTTT	CASTHRVNMNTEAFF
.	.	TRBV11-2	TRBJ2-5	TGTGCCAGCAGCTCCCGAGGGACCCAGTACTTC	CASSSRGTQYF
.	.	TRBV6-5	TRBJ1-2	TGTGCCAGCAGCCCGGGGTTCGGCTACACCTTC	CASSPGFGYTF
.	.	TRBV5-4	TRBJ1-1	TGTGCCAGCAGCTTGGCCAGCCGGGGAGTGGGCACTGAAGCTTTCTTT	CASSLASRGVGTEAFF